This T cell receptor (beta chain) was obtained from a study of OX40 agonist ivuxolimab in advanced cancers. Study in general: Of the participants, about 40% had some prior anti-PD-1, anti-PD-L1 or anti-CTLA-4 therapy, which was allowed.

Profiling relied on immunoSEQ multiplex PCR, and the TCRdb table lists in-frame clones only, not all of them. The table lists fewer than 85,000 clones, around 85% of them singletons. The CDR3 runs 17 residues. Germline CDR1 and CDR2: SGHRS and YFSETQ. The V and J ends lost 3 bases and 8 bases respectively, with 23 bases between them. Samples of blood were obtained at baseline, on cycle 4 day 1, and on cycle 7 day 1. The specimen comprised CD4+ or CD8+ T cells sorted from blood, sampled in a trial of the OX40 agonist ivuxolimab. The receptor was isolated from an adult with an advanced solid tumor such as melanoma, head and neck, liver or kidney cancer. The chain is built from TRBV5-1 and TRBJ1-4; TRBD1 might be the D (5 bases). CDR3 nucleotides: TGCGCCAGCAGCTCGGGTTTGTGGAGGGGATCAGAGGAAAAACTGTTTTTT. This encodes CASSSGLWRGSEEKLFF.